Sequencing of this T cell receptor (beta chain) was carried out in a study of T cell repertoires in cytomegalovirus infection. Study details: CMV infection and matching HLA type were both indicated by public TCR beta signatures.

Points from the study as a whole: People with CMV and the relevant HLA were identified by cumulative public TCR beta family frequency. CMV-specific TCR beta clonotypes restricted by HLA-C were the ones dominating the ex vivo response.

MiXCR, applied by TCRdb to the reads, yields one record per CDR3 protein. This sample carries under 800,000 distinct CDR3 sequences, approximately 24% of them seen once, and the ten largest clones take 7.5% to 9%. About this clonotype: Its antigen is still unknown.

The CDR3 is 15 residues long. The germline CDR1 and CDR2 sequences are MDHEN and SYDVKM. Deletions cut 3 bases from V and 7 bases from J, with 18 bases between. The receptor comes from a human donor in good health (CMV status not recorded). Some clones in this sample may be carry-over from other donors' samples. Sample: CD8+ T cells from PBMCs. The chain joins TRBV28 to TRBJ1-2, with D possibly matching TRBD1 (6 bases). CDR3 sequence: CASSFALQGSTGYTF. As DNA, the CDR3 is TGTGCCAGCAGTTTTGCCCTCCAGGGGTCGACTGGCTACACCTTC.